A single sample gave rise to the 27 T cell receptor beta chains below, sequenced in a study of cytotoxic CD8 clonotypes in ibrutinib-treated CLL. TCRdb's copy holds only in-frame clones and misses some; the assay was immunoSEQ multiplex PCR. The table has around 27,000 clones, roughly 50% seen once. The starting material was PBMCs, obtained before ibrutinib treatment. The receptors come from a human donor with chronic lymphocytic leukemia.

The J gene is TRBJ2-7, the V gene TRBV9; 10 nucleotides align to TRBD1. The CDR3 is made up of 16 amino acids. V was clipped by 3 bases and J by 5 bases; unmatched bases: 11. The germline CDR1 and CDR2 sequences are SGDLS and YYNGEE. CDR3 bases: TGTGCCAGCAGCGCTCGGCCGGGACAGGGGAGGAACGAGCAGTACTTC. It yields the protein CASSARPGQGRNEQYF.

The chain links TRBV10-3 to TRBJ2-5; D may be TRBD2 (7 bases). Trimming cost V 3 bases and J 1 base, with 15 bases left between them. The CDR3 contains 16 residues. CDR1 is ENHRY, CDR2 SYGVKD, per germline. DNA for the CDR3: TGTGCCATCAGTGAAAGGGGGGGGCCGGCCCAAGAGACCCAGTACTTC. Its translation is CAISERGGPAQETQYF.

V usage is TRBV14 and J usage is TRBJ1-3, with D hard to call. The CDR3 is made up of 15 amino acids. The germline V gene encodes CDR1 SGHDN and CDR2 FVKESK. V lost 1 base and J lost 3, with 10 bases in between. DNA for the CDR3: TGTGCCAGCAGCCAAGCCCTTGGAGGTGGAAACACCATATATTTT. This codes for CASSQALGGGNTIYF.

This clone is termed medium-sized. The chain recombines TRBV21-1 with TRBJ1-4. TRBV21-1 constitutes a pseudogene. The CDR3 length is 15 residues. The CDR3 spells CATPTDGKSNEKLFF. The CDR3 DNA sequence: TGTGCCACCCCCACCGACGGGAAAAGTAATGAAAAACTGTTTTTT.

This chain uses TRBV6-9 with TRBJ2-3, with TRBD1 identical over 7 bases. V dropped 3 bases and J dropped 6; count of bases not matched to a gene: 3. The CDR3 length is 13 residues. Germline CDR1 reads MNHGY; CDR2 reads SVAAGI. The CDR3 nucleotides are TGTGCCAGCAGTTACCTGACAGGGGATACGCAGTATTTT. Protein product: CASSYLTGDTQYF.

The chain links TRBV5-6 to TRBJ2-1, with TRBD1 matching over 8 bases. Germline values: CDR1 SGHDT, CDR2 YYEEEE. V gave up 4 bases and J gave up 11 bases; unmatched junction bases: 14. There are 15 residues in the CDR3. This CDR3 is CASSQIDRGQGKQFF. CDR3 nucleotides: TGTGCCAGCAGCCAGATCGACAGGGGTCAGGGTAAGCAGTTCTTC.

This sequence joins TRBV25-1 and TRBJ2-3; D is unclear. Germline lookup yields CDR1 MGHDK and CDR2 SYGVNS. V lost 2 bases and J lost 3, with 3 bases in between. The CDR3 contains 12 residues. The CDR3 loop is CASSELTDTQYF. CDR3 bases: TGTGCCAGCAGTGAACTGACAGATACGCAGTATTTT.

The chain is built from TRBV10-3 and TRBJ1-5; 7 bases agree with TRBD1. Germline CDR1 reads ENHRY; CDR2 reads SYGVKD. The CDR3 spans 15 residues. After removal of 0 bases from V and 6 bases from J, the junction contained 5 bases not matched to a gene. DNA of the CDR3: TGTGCCATCAGTGAGTCACTGACAGGGCTTCAGCCCCAGCATTTT. This sequence encodes CAISESLTGLQPQHF.

This sequence joins TRBV7-2 and TRBJ2-1, with a weak D call TRBD2 (6 bases). Germline CDR1 is SGHTA and CDR2 is FQGNSA. V lost 5 bases, J lost 0 bases, and 11 bases lay in between. The CDR3 is 15 residues long. The CDR3, as DNA: TGTGCCAGCAGCGTGGACTACCGCTCCTACAATGAGCAGTTCTTC. This gives the protein CASSVDYRSYNEQFF.

The chain couples TRBV27 to TRBJ2-7, with D possibly TRBD1 on 6 matching bases. Trimming pared 8 bases from V and 0 bases from J, leaving 11 bases between. The germline V gene encodes CDR1 MNHEY and CDR2 SMNVEV (reference sequence). CDR3 length: 13 residues. The CDR3 DNA sequence: TGTGCCAGCCGGGACACGAGCTCCTACGAGCAGTACTTC. Encoded protein: CASRDTSSYEQYF.

This chain connects TRBV5-1 to TRBJ1-4; tentative D call: TRBD1 (6 bases). The CDR3 totals 16 residues. Trimming stripped 0 bases from V and 7 bases from J, with 16 bases between. Germline V gene data show CDR1 as SGHRS and CDR2 as YFSETQ. The CDR3 protein is CASSLGQGLGGEKLFF. For the CDR3, the DNA is TGCGCCAGCAGCTTGGGGCAGGGGCTCGGAGGTGAAAAACTGTTTTTT.

This clone has a single count. The J gene is TRBJ2-7, the V gene TRBV29-1; no definite D call. The germline CDR1 and CDR2 sequences are SQVTM and ANQGSEA. V was cut by 4 bases and J by 2 bases, with 15 bases left in between. This CDR3 spans 14 amino acids. CDR3 DNA: TGCAGCGTTGTGTTTCCGAGACCCCCCTACGAGCAGTACTTC. This gives the protein CSVVFPRPPYEQYF.

This chain joins TRBV2 and TRBJ2-6; TRBD1 might be the D (6 bases). Germline V gene data show CDR1 as SNHLY and CDR2 as FYNNEI. V dropped 6 bases and J dropped 0 bases, with 9 bases sitting between them. The CDR3 sequence is 15 residues long. The CDR3 DNA follows: TGTGCCAGCAGGACAGGCGACTCTGGGGCCAACGTCCTGACTTTC. Residues: CASRTGDSGANVLTF.

The CDR3 loop reads CATSRDRVRTEAFF. The CDR3 coding sequence is TGTGCCACCAGCAGGGACAGGGTCCGGACTGAAGCTTTCTTT. The V and J genes are TRBV15 and TRBJ1-1; TRBD1 agrees at 8 bases. Trimming at V came to 3 bases and at J to 5 bases, leaving 5 bases not matched to a gene. CDR3 length equals 14 residues. CDR1 is LNHNV and CDR2 is YYDKDF in the germline V gene (reference sequence).

This clone was recorded only once. The J gene is TRBJ1-1, the V gene TRBV11-2; no reliable D call. The CDR3 extends over 13 amino acids. Germline CDR1 and CDR2: SGHAT and FQNNGV. Trimming cost V 3 bases and J 0 bases, with 5 bases left between them. Here the CDR3 DNA reads TGTGCCAGCAGCTTTGCAGTGAACACTGAAGCTTTCTTT. It specifies CASSFAVNTEAFF. Using reference TRBV11-2 and TRBJ1-1 for the parts outside the CDR3, the full variable domain is EAGVAQSPRYKIIEKRQSVAFWCNPISGHATLYWYQQILGQGPKLLIQFQNNGVVDDSQLPKDRFSAERLKGVDSTLKIQPAKLEDSAVYLCASSFAVNTEAFFGQGTRLTVV.

This chain connects TRBV9 to TRBJ2-5; D gene unclear. CDR1 and CDR2 (germline): SGDLS, YYNGEE. Trimming removed 4 bases at V and 3 bases at J, with 19 bases between. The CDR3 is 16 amino acids. CDR3 loop: CASSSNVRVREETQYF. In DNA form, the CDR3 reads TGTGCCAGCAGCTCTAATGTTCGGGTTCGGGAAGAGACCCAGTACTTC.

The chain employs TRBV15 and TRBJ2-7; D not certain. The V end lost 4 bases, the J end lost 1 base, and 8 bases lay between the germline ends. This CDR3 contains 13 residues. Germline V gives CDR1 LNHNV, CDR2 YYDKDF (reference sequence). The CDR3 coding sequence is TGTGCCACCAGCACCCCAGGTTCCTACGAGCAGTACTTC. Its protein product is CATSTPGSYEQYF.

Only one count was recorded for this clone. The rearrangement joins TRBV5-1 to TRBJ2-7, with 9 bases matching TRBD1. With 2 bases clipped from V and 10 bases from J, the junction kept 16 bases outside the gene matches. Germline V gene lookup returns CDR1 SGHRS and CDR2 YFSETQ. The CDR3 runs 16 residues. The CDR3: CASSLVPLTGGAIQYF. The CDR3 DNA sequence: TGCGCCAGCAGCTTAGTCCCCCTTACAGGGGGCGCAATTCAGTACTTC.

A remark on this clone: Additional DNA sequences in this sample encode the identical CDR3. This sequence joins TRBV11-2 and TRBJ1-3; D gene ambiguous. The CDR3 is made up of 13 amino acids. Germline V gene sequence: CDR1 SGHAT, CDR2 FQNNGV. Trimming cost V 2 bases and J 1 base, with 3 bases left between them. CDR3 DNA: TGTGCCAGCAGCTTATCATCTGGAAACACCATATATTTT. Translating gives CASSLSSGNTIYF.

This sequence joins TRBV5-4 and TRBJ2-3, with 14 bases lining up with TRBD2. This CDR3 has 17 amino acids. The germline V gene has CDR1 SGHNT and CDR2 YYREEE (reference sequence). V shed 4 bases, J shed 4 bases, and the junction held 8 bases outside the gene matches. DNA for the CDR3: TGTGCCAGCAGCCCTGTCGGACTAGCGGGGGGTTCAGATACGCAGTATTTT. This translates into CASSPVGLAGGSDTQYF.

In this sample, this clone turned up once. The chain has TRBV4-3 and TRBJ1-2; D gene unclear. The CDR3 length is 15 residues. Germline CDR1 LGHNA, CDR2 YSLEER. V lost 0 bases and J lost 2, with 10 bases in between. As DNA, the CDR3 is TGCGCCAGCAGCCAAGATCGGTCAGGAAACTATGGCTACACCTTC. The encoded protein is CASSQDRSGNYGYTF.

The rearrangement uses TRBV6-1 and TRBJ2-7; D is undetermined. CDR1 is MNHNS and CDR2 is SASEGT in the germline V gene. The CDR3 has 13 residues. Trimming cost V 5 bases and J 0 bases, with 8 bases left between them. The CDR3 is CASSPRGSYEQYF. CDR3 in DNA: TGTGCCAGCAGTCCCCGAGGCTCCTACGAGCAGTACTTC.

This chain connects TRBV6-5 to TRBJ2-3, with unresolved D. CDR3 length: 15 residues. The germline V and J ends were trimmed by 2 bases and 1 base, with 10 bases remaining between them. CDR1 and CDR2 from the germline V gene are MNHEY and SVGAGI. CDR3 sequence: CASSYKARRTDTQYF. The CDR3 bases are TGTGCCAGCAGTTACAAAGCACGGCGCACAGATACGCAGTATTTT.

This clone came up a few times. The chain recombines TRBV27 with TRBJ2-7; a possible D gene is TRBD1 (6 bases). With 2 bases removed from V and 3 bases from J, the gap between germline ends came to 11 bases. This CDR3 comprises 14 residues. Germline assignment: CDR1 MNHEY and CDR2 SMNVEV (reference sequence). The CDR3 loop is CASSLRAGDYEQYF. For the CDR3, the DNA is TGTGCCAGCAGTTTACGGGCAGGGGACTACGAGCAGTACTTC.

This clone was recorded many times. The chain has TRBV19 and TRBJ1-2; D is ambiguous. The CDR3 totals 15 residues. Between the trimmed V and J ends, which lost 2 bases and 0 bases, there was a span of 10 bases. In germline, CDR1 is LNHDA, CDR2 SQIVND (reference sequence). CDR3 DNA sequence: TGTGCCAGTAGTATAAAACTGGGAGCTAACTATGGCTACACCTTC. Its protein product is CASSIKLGANYGYTF.

This clone was found a few times. V usage is TRBV27 and J usage is TRBJ1-2; 10 positions agree with TRBD1. With V trimmed by 7 bases and J by 2 bases, 7 bases remained unmatched. The germline gives CDR1 MNHEY, CDR2 SMNVEV (reference sequence). The CDR3 runs to 15 residues. The CDR3, as DNA: TGTGCCAGCAAAGACGGGACAGGGGCCAACTATGGCTACACCTTC. Translating it yields CASKDGTGANYGYTF.

The genes are TRBV6-1 and TRBJ1-1; D is possibly TRBD1 (5 bases). Germline CDR1 reads MNHNS; CDR2 reads SASEGT. V was trimmed by 5 bases and J by 0 bases, leaving 7 bases between them. The CDR3 runs 13 residues. CDR3 amino acids: CASSPGMNTEAFF. The DNA for the CDR3 is TGTGCCAGCAGTCCAGGGATGAACACTGAAGCTTTCTTT.